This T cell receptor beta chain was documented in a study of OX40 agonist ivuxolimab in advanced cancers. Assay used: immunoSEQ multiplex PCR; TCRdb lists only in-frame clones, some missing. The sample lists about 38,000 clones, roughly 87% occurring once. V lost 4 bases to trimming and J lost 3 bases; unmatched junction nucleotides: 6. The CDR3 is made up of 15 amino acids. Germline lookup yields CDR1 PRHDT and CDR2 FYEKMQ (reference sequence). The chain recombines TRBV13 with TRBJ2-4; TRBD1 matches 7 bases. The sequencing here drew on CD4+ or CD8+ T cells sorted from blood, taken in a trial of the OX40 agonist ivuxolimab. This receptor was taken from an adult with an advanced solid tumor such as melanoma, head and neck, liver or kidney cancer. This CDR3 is CASSSPGTDKNIQYF. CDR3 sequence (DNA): TGTGCCAGCAGCTCACCAGGGACAGACAAAAACATTCAGTACTTC.